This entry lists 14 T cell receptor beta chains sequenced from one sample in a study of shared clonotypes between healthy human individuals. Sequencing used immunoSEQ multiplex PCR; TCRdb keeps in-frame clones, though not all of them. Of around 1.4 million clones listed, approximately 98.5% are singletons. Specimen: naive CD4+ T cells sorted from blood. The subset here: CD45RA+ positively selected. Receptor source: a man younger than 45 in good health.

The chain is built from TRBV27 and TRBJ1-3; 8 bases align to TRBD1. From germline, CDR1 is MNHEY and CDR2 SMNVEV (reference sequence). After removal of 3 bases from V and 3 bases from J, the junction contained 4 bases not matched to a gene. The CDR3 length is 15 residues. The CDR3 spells CASSFGTGRGNTIYF. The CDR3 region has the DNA TGTGCCAGCAGTTTTGGGACAGGCCGTGGAAACACCATATATTTT.

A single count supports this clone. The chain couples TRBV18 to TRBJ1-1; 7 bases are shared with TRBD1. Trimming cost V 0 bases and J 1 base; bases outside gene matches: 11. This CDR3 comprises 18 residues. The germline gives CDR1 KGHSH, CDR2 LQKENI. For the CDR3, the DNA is TGTGCCAGCTCACCACCGATAAGGCTAGACAGGGCGAACACTGAAGCTTTCTTT. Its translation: CASSPPIRLDRANTEAFF.

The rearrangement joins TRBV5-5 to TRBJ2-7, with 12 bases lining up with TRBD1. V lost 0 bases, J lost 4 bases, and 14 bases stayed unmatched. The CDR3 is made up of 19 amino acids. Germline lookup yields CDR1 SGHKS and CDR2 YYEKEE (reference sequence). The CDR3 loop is CASSLVGTGGAVRTYEQYF. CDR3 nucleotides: TGTGCCAGCAGCTTGGTCGGGACAGGGGGCGCGGTAAGAACTTACGAGCAGTACTTC.

CDR3 DNA sequence: TGTGCCAGCAGCTTAGTTCTGCGTAGCGCCGAAACAGATACGCAGTATTTT. Encoded protein: CASSLVLRSAETDTQYF. This rearrangement joins TRBV7-8 to TRBJ2-3; D might be TRBD2 (5 bases). In germline, CDR1 is SGHVS, CDR2 FQNEAQ. CDR3 length equals 17 residues. V was clipped by 1 base and J by 3 bases, with 17 bases between them.

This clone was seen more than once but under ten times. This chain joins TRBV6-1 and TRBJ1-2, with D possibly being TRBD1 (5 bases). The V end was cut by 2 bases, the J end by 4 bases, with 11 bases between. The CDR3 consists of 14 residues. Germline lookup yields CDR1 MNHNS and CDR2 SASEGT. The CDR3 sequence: CASSERRGPYGYTF. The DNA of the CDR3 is TGTGCCAGCAGTGAACGCCGGGGCCCCTATGGCTACACCTTC.

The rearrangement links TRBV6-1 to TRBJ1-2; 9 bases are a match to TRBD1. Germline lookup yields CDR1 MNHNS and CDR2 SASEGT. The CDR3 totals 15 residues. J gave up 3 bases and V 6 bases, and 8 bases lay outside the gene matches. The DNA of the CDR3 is TGTGCCAGCAGGGGGGACAGGGCTCATGACTATGGCTACACCTTC. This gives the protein CASRGDRAHDYGYTF.

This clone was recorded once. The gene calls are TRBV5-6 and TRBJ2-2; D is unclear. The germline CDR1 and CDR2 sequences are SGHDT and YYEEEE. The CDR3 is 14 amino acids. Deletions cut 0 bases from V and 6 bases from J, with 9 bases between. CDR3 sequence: CASSLGFLPGELFF. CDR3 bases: TGTGCCAGCAGCTTGGGGTTCTTGCCCGGGGAGCTGTTTTTT.

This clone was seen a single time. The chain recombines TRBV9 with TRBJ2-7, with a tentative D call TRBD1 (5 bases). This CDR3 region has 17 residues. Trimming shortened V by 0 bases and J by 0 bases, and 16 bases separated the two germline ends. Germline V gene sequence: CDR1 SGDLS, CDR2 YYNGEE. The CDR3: CASSVGPSGRISYEQYF. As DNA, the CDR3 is TGTGCCAGCAGCGTAGGTCCCTCAGGGCGGATCTCCTACGAGCAGTACTTC.

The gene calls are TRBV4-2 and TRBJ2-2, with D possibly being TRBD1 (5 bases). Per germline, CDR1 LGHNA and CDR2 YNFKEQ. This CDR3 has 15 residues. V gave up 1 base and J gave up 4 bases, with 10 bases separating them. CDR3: CASSQARDSTGELFF. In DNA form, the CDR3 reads TGTGCCAGCAGCCAAGCTCGAGACAGCACCGGGGAGCTGTTTTTT.

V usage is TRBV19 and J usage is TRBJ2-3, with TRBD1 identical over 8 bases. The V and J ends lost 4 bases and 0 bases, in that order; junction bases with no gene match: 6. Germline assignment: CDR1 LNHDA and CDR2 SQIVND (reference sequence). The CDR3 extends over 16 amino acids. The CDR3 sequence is CASSTGGRVSTDTQYF. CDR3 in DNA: TGTGCCAGTAGTACAGGGGGCCGGGTGAGCACAGATACGCAGTATTTT.

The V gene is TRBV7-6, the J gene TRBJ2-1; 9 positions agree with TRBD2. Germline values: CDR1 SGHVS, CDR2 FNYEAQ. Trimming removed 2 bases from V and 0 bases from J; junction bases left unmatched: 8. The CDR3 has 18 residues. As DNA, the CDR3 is TGTGCCAGCAGCTTAATGATAGCGGGAGAAAGCTCCTACAATGAGCAGTTCTTC. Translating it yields CASSLMIAGESSYNEQFF.

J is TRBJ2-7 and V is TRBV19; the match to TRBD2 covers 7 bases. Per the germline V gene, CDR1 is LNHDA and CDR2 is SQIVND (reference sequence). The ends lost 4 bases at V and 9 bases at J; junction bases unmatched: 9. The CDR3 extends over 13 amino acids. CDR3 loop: CASSRAGPPGQYF. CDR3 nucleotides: TGTGCCAGTAGTAGAGCGGGGCCTCCTGGGCAGTACTTC.

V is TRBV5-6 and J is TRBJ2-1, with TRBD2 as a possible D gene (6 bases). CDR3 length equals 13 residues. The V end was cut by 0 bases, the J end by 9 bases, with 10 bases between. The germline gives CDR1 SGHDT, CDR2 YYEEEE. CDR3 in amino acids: CASSLVAVGEQFF. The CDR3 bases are TGTGCCAGCAGCTTGGTAGCGGTTGGTGAGCAGTTCTTC.

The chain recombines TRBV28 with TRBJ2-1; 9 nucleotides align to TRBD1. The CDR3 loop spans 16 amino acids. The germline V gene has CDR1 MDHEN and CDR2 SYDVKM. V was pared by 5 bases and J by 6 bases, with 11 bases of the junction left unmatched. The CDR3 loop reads CASSKRDRVNSNEQFF. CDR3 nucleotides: TGTGCCAGCAGTAAGAGGGACAGGGTTAACTCCAATGAGCAGTTCTTC. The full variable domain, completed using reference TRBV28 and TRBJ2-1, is DVKVTQSSRYLVKRTGEKVFLECVQDMDHENMFWYRQDPGLGLRLIYFSYDVKMKEKGDIPEGYSVSREKKERFSLILESASTNQTSMYLCASSKRDRVNSNEQFFGPGTRLTVL.